These 7 T cell receptor beta chains originate from one sample sequenced in a study of cytomegalovirus exposure and HLA in healthy donors. The study ran its PCR with 60 Vbeta and 13 Jbeta primers. Sequenced by immunoSEQ multiplex PCR; TCRdb stores in-frame clones only, minus some. This table holds about 200,000 clones, 70% to 80% found once. The sample consisted of PBMCs. The origin of the receptors is a woman aged 30 to 39 in good health and CMV-seropositive.

This chain joins TRBV19 and TRBJ2-1, with 10 nucleotides matching TRBD2. J gave up 1 base and V 4 bases, and 4 bases lay outside the gene matches. This CDR3 is built from 16 residues. Germline lookup yields CDR1 LNHDA and CDR2 SQIVND (reference sequence). CDR3 residues: CASSRTSGESYNEQFF. The CDR3 DNA reads TGTGCCAGTAGTAGGACTAGCGGCGAATCCTACAATGAGCAGTTCTTC.

V and J are TRBV28 and TRBJ2-3, with 9 bases fitting TRBD1. The CDR3 is 16 amino acids. CDR1 MDHEN and CDR2 SYDVKM come from the germline V gene. J lost 0 bases, V lost 6 bases, and 7 bases had no gene match. The CDR3 DNA sequence: TGTGCCAGCAGCTCCAGGGACAGGGCTAGCACAGATACGCAGTATTTT. This sequence encodes CASSSRDRASTDTQYF.

V is TRBV28 and J is TRBJ2-5, with a tentative D call TRBD2 (7 bases). The CDR3 is 15 residues long. V lost 5 bases and J 3 bases, leaving 16 bases between the germline ends. Germline V CDR1 and CDR2: MDHEN, SYDVKM. CDR3 residues: CASSPWGGQEETQYF. In DNA form, the CDR3 reads TGTGCCAGCAGTCCCTGGGGGGGGCAGGAAGAGACCCAGTACTTC.

V is TRBV19 and J is TRBJ1-2; D not certain. V lost 2 bases and J 8 bases, leaving 9 bases between the germline ends. From germline, CDR1 is LNHDA and CDR2 SQIVND (reference sequence). The CDR3 runs to 12 residues. The CDR3 protein is CASSIIRGGYTF. The CDR3 DNA reads TGTGCCAGTAGTATAATACGAGGGGGCTACACCTTC.

This CDR3 reads CASRVEDLISGYTF. CDR3 sequence (DNA): TGTGCCAGCCGGGTGGAGGACCTCATATCGGGCTACACCTTC. The chain employs TRBV19 and TRBJ1-2; D remains ambiguous. Germline CDR1 is LNHDA and CDR2 is SQIVND (reference sequence). The V and J ends lost 9 bases and 8 bases respectively, with 22 bases between them. This CDR3 has 14 amino acids.

The V gene is TRBV7-2, the J gene TRBJ1-3; 8 bases line up with TRBD1. Germline CDR1 SGHTA, CDR2 FQGNSA. V lost 5 bases and J lost 2; bases outside the gene matches: 5. The CDR3 runs 15 residues. CDR3 in amino acids: CASSMGQAPGNTIYF. In DNA, the CDR3 is TGTGCCAGCAGCATGGGACAGGCCCCTGGAAACACCATATATTTT.

J is TRBJ2-5 and V is TRBV6-5; D is possibly TRBD1 (6 bases). The CDR3 has 15 residues. Germline CDR1 and CDR2: MNHEY and SVGAGI. V lost 5 bases and J lost 2, with 15 bases in between. Here the CDR3 DNA reads TGTGCCAGCAGTAGACGCACAGGGCATCAAGAGACCCAGTACTTC. Amino acid sequence: CASSRRTGHQETQYF.